One sample yielded the 30 T cell receptor beta chains listed below, sequenced in a study of T-cell reconstitution after alpha-beta-depleted transplantation in children (dated by TCRdb to 2016 to 2017). Library creation used PCR. TCRdb names Illumina HiSeq 2500 as the instrument used. TCR library preparation used molecular barcoding, with unique molecular identifiers applied to normalize quantification of the TCRbeta repertoire. TCRdb trimmed public reads at Q25 via fastp, called clones via MiXCR and kept in-frame beta chains. Here each entry gathers all rows of one CDR3 protein and keeps the most common genes and DNA. Here the sample has some 300,000 distinct CDR3 sequences; about a tenth occur a single time. The leading ten clones occupy around 2.3% of the sample. This specimen consisted of PBMCs from the stem cell graft donor, obtained from the stem cell graft. The receptors stem from a human donor who donated a stem cell graft to a child with acute lymphoblastic leukemia.

Ten or more counts support this clonotype. The rearrangement uses TRBV20-1 and TRBJ2-4; 9 bases line up with TRBD1. Germline CDR1 and CDR2: DFQATT and SNEGSKA (reference sequence). The CDR3 contains 12 residues. Trimming took 6 bases from V and 8 from J; bases not matched to a gene: 5. In DNA form, the CDR3 reads TGCAGTGCCAGGACAGGGGAGGACATTCAGTACTTC. The encoded protein is CSARTGEDIQYF.

This clonotype has more than one count but fewer than ten. The chain carries TRBV7-2 and TRBJ2-2, with 9 bases aligning to TRBD2. With V trimmed by 5 bases and J by 4 bases, 11 bases remained unmatched. The CDR3 spans 17 residues. The germline V gene has CDR1 SGHTA and CDR2 FQGNSA. The CDR3 loop is CASSPPRLAATTGELFF. DNA of the CDR3: TGTGCCAGCAGCCCCCCACGACTAGCGGCTACCACCGGGGAGCTGTTTTTT.

This clonotype was seen more than once but under ten times. This chain uses TRBV5-1 with TRBJ2-2, with D unclear. Germline loops: CDR1 SGHRS, CDR2 YFSETQ. Trimming pared 0 bases from V and 0 bases from J, leaving 9 bases between. CDR3 length: 16 residues. The CDR3 DNA reads as TGCGCCAGCAGCTTGGAACAGTCGACGAACACCGGGGAGCTGTTTTTT. Its protein product is CASSLEQSTNTGELFF. The full variable domain, completed using reference TRBV5-1 and TRBJ2-2, is KAGVTQTPRYLIKTRGQQVTLSCSPISGHRSVSWYQQTPGQGLQFLFEYFSETQRNKGNFPGRFSGRQFSNSRSEMNVSTLELGDSALYLCASSLEQSTNTGELFFGEGSRLTVL.

This clonotype was detected a few times. The chain recombines TRBV20-1 with TRBJ2-5; 11 nucleotides match TRBD2. CDR1 and CDR2 (germline): DFQATT, SNEGSKA (reference sequence). Trimming took 6 bases from V and 2 from J; bases not matched to a gene: 14. CDR3 length: 17 residues. CDR3 coding DNA: TGCAGTGCCACAGGGACTAGCGGCTACGCCCTACAAGAGACCCAGTACTTC. This encodes CSATGTSGYALQETQYF.

This chain links TRBV27 with TRBJ2-1, with 12 bases lining up with TRBD2. Germline assignment: CDR1 MNHEY and CDR2 SMNVEV (reference sequence). The CDR3 sequence is 14 residues long. The ends lost 8 bases at V and 10 bases at J; junction bases unmatched: 9. This CDR3 is CASGPGLAGQEQFF. CDR3 nucleotide sequence: TGTGCCAGCGGCCCCGGACTAGCGGGACAAGAGCAGTTCTTC.

This chain uses TRBV5-1 with TRBJ2-1; D gene uncertain. Germline CDR1 and CDR2: SGHRS and YFSETQ. Trimming removed 7 bases at V and 3 bases at J, with 20 bases between. This CDR3 comprises 16 residues. CDR3 protein: CASSIGSSPFYNEQFF. The CDR3, as DNA: TGCGCCAGCTCGATCGGGTCTTCCCCGTTCTACAATGAGCAGTTCTTC.

V gene TRBV12-3 or TRBV12-4 combines with J gene TRBJ1-5; a weak D match, TRBD1 (5 bases). The CDR3 covers 15 residues. V shed 3 bases and J shed 0 bases, with 9 bases lying between them. The CDR3 sequence: CASSFGADSNQPQHF. CDR3 in DNA: TGTGCCAGCAGTTTCGGGGCGGATAGCAATCAGCCCCAGCATTTT.

V gene TRBV7-9 combines with J gene TRBJ2-3; 8 positions agree with TRBD2. V shed 6 bases and J 7 bases; nucleotides not matched to a gene: 6. The CDR3 contains 13 residues. The germline CDR1 and CDR2 sequences are SEHNR and FQNEAQ (reference sequence). The CDR3 sequence is CASSPSGRHTQYF. The DNA for the CDR3 is TGTGCCAGCAGTCCAAGCGGGAGACATACGCAGTATTTT.

The chain links TRBV7-2 to TRBJ2-3; D is possibly TRBD1 or TRBD2 (5 bases each). This CDR3 comprises 15 residues. CDR1 SGHTA and CDR2 FQGNSA come from the germline V gene. Deletions cut 1 base from V and 3 bases from J, with 11 bases between. Here the CDR3 reads CASSLGLGETDTQYF. The CDR3 DNA follows: TGTGCCAGCAGCTTAGGTTTGGGGGAAACAGATACGCAGTATTTT.

The V gene is TRBV4-2, the J gene TRBJ1-5; a possible D gene is TRBD1 (6 bases). CDR3 length equals 16 residues. Germline lookup yields CDR1 LGHNA and CDR2 YNFKEQ. Trimming cost V 0 bases and J 4 bases, with 13 bases left between them. The CDR3 loop reads CASSQDRGPGNQPQHF. In nucleotides, the CDR3 is TGTGCCAGCAGCCAAGACAGGGGTCCTGGAAATCAGCCCCAGCATTTT.

This clonotype has at least ten counts. The chain couples TRBV12-3 or TRBV12-4 to TRBJ2-5; 8 nucleotides agree with TRBD2. The CDR3 consists of 16 residues. Trimming at V came to 4 bases and at J to 5 bases, leaving 12 bases not matched to a gene. CDR3 DNA sequence: TGTGCCAGCAGTTCCTCGGAACTAGCGGCATCGGAGACCCAGTACTTC. Residues: CASSSSELAASETQYF.

The chain recombines TRBV24-1 with TRBJ2-7; 11 bases are a match to TRBD2. V lost 2 bases and J lost 0; bases outside the gene matches: 8. The CDR3 runs 18 residues. The germline V gene encodes CDR1 KGHDR and CDR2 SFDVKD. This CDR3 is CATSDSTGTSGDSYEQYF. In DNA, the CDR3 is TGTGCCACCAGTGATTCGACCGGGACTAGCGGAGACTCCTACGAGCAGTACTTC.

This clonotype was seen a handful of times. This rearrangement joins TRBV30 to TRBJ1-2; possibly TRBD1 for D (5 bases). Germline assignment: CDR1 GTSNPN and CDR2 SVGIG (reference sequence). The CDR3 is 14 residues long. Trimming took 2 bases from V and 4 from J, leaving 14 bases between them. The CDR3 here is CAWSIPRTIYGYTF. CDR3 in DNA: TGTGCCTGGAGTATCCCGCGGACAATCTATGGCTACACCTTC.

This clonotype was recorded once. The chain links TRBV4-1 to TRBJ2-1; 10 bases fit TRBD1. Per germline, CDR1 MGHRA and CDR2 YSYEKL. The CDR3 is 15 amino acids. V gave up 1 base and J gave up 9 bases; unmatched junction bases: 6. The CDR3 loop reads CASSQGVRDRGEQFF. For the CDR3, the DNA is TGCGCCAGCAGCCAAGGTGTGCGGGACAGGGGTGAGCAGTTCTTC.

V usage is TRBV28 and J usage is TRBJ2-7; D not resolved. Germline V lookup: CDR1 MDHEN, CDR2 SYDVKM. Trimming pared 1 base from V and 2 bases from J, leaving 12 bases between. This CDR3 has 15 residues. CDR3 sequence reads: CASSLLVASAYEQYF. As DNA, the CDR3 is TGTGCCAGCAGTTTATTGGTGGCGAGTGCCTACGAGCAGTACTTC.

CDR3 loop: CASSLDPLCYGYTF. The CDR3 DNA follows: TGCGCCAGCAGCTTGGATCCGCTGTGCTATGGCTACACCTTC. V usage is TRBV5-1 and J usage is TRBJ1-2; D unresolved. Per the germline V gene, CDR1 is SGHRS and CDR2 is YFSETQ. Between the trimmed V and J ends, which lost 0 bases and 4 bases, there was a span of 10 bases. This CDR3 has 14 amino acids.

This clonotype has a single count. The chain combines TRBV21-1 with TRBJ1-2; the table's D call of TRBD1 was not tested on the DNA. TRBV21-1 is a listed pseudogene. This CDR3 is 14 amino acids long. This CDR3 is CASSSRRGDYGYTF. The CDR3 DNA follows: TGTGCCAGCAGCTCCCGCAGGGGAGACTATGGCTACACCTTC.

The chain uses TRBV5-1 and TRBJ1-4, with a weak D call TRBD1 (5 bases). V gave up 6 bases and J gave up 5 bases, with 17 bases separating them. The germline V gene has CDR1 SGHRS and CDR2 YFSETQ. The CDR3 is made up of 15 amino acids. CDR3 residues: CASTLGTGRNEKLFF. The DNA of the CDR3 is TGCGCCAGCACCTTAGGCACAGGCCGAAATGAAAAACTGTTTTTT.

DNA of the CDR3: TGTGCCAGCACCCCGGCCGTGAACACCGGGGAGCTGTTTTTT. This translates into CASTPAVNTGELFF. The J gene is TRBJ2-2, the V gene TRBV28; D unresolved. The CDR3 consists of 14 residues. Germline loops: CDR1 MDHEN, CDR2 SYDVKM. V lost 7 bases and J 1 base, leaving 10 bases between the germline ends.

This clonotype was seen a handful of times. V usage is TRBV5-1 and J usage is TRBJ2-7; 8 bases agree with TRBD2. CDR3 length equals 18 residues. Germline CDR1 SGHRS, CDR2 YFSETQ. V was pared by 0 bases and J by 1 base, with 12 bases of the junction left unmatched. CDR3 loop: CASSLAIKSSGGSYEQYF. CDR3 coding DNA: TGCGCCAGCAGCTTGGCCATAAAGTCGTCGGGGGGGTCCTACGAGCAGTACTTC.

CDR3 bases: TGTGCCAGCAGCCAAAGTAGGACTAGCGCGAAAGAGACCCAGTACTTC. It specifies CASSQSRTSAKETQYF. The rearrangement links TRBV7-2 to TRBJ2-5; 9 bases agree with TRBD2. The CDR3 consists of 16 residues. Germline loops: CDR1 SGHTA, CDR2 FQGNSA. Trimming took 5 bases from V and 3 from J; bases not matched to a gene: 10. Full variable domain (outside the CDR3, taken from reference TRBV7-2 and TRBJ2-5): GAGVSQSPSNKVTEKGKDVELRCDPISGHTALYWYRQSLGQGLEFLIYFQGNSAPDKSGLPSDRFSAERTGGSVSTLTIQRTQQEDSAVYLCASSQSRTSAKETQYFGPGTRLLVL.

This clonotype was observed at least ten times. The V gene is TRBV12-3 or TRBV12-4, the J gene TRBJ2-5; 8 bases agree with TRBD2. J lost 2 bases, V lost 1 base, and 6 bases had no gene match. The CDR3 consists of 16 residues. The CDR3 sequence is CASSLDTGGRQETQYF. Written as DNA, the CDR3 is TGTGCCAGCAGTTTAGATACGGGAGGGCGGCAAGAGACCCAGTACTTC.

This rearrangement joins TRBV12-3 or TRBV12-4 to TRBJ1-2; D gene unclear. The CDR3 is made up of 13 amino acids. V gave up 5 bases and J gave up 2 bases, with 9 bases separating them. The CDR3 loop reads CASSRYENYGYTF. CDR3 coding DNA: TGTGCCAGCAGTCGCTATGAGAACTATGGCTACACCTTC.

This clonotype came up many times. The chain is built from TRBV5-1 and TRBJ2-7, with 7 positions matching TRBD1. The CDR3 is 14 amino acids. V lost 0 bases and J lost 1; bases outside the gene matches: 1. Germline CDR1 SGHRS, CDR2 YFSETQ. This CDR3 is CASSLGDSSYEQYF. CDR3 DNA sequence: TGCGCCAGCAGCTTGGGGGACAGTTCCTACGAGCAGTACTTC.

This clonotype was recorded many times. This chain joins TRBV7-9 and TRBJ2-1; the match to TRBD1 covers 10 bases. The germline V gene has CDR1 SEHNR and CDR2 FQNEAQ (reference sequence). The CDR3 runs 15 residues. V lost 5 bases, J lost 3 bases, and 4 bases stayed unmatched. This CDR3 reads CASSVDRGLYNEQFF. CDR3 bases: TGTGCCAGCAGCGTCGACAGGGGGCTCTACAATGAGCAGTTCTTC.

V and J are TRBV5-1 and TRBJ1-1; D may be TRBD1 (6 bases). The CDR3 contains 19 residues. Per germline, CDR1 SGHRS and CDR2 YFSETQ. V was cut by 0 bases and J by 5 bases, with 26 bases left in between. The DNA of the CDR3 is TGCGCCAGCAGCTTGGGGGGGCCGACAGGACGAAAGAGGGGAACTGAAGCTTTCTTT. This sequence encodes CASSLGGPTGRKRGTEAFF.

The rearrangement uses TRBV7-9 and TRBJ2-1, with D possibly matching TRBD2 (5 bases). Germline assignment: CDR1 SEHNR and CDR2 FQNEAQ (reference sequence). There are 17 residues in the CDR3. Deletions cut 0 bases from V and 2 bases from J, with 14 bases between. CDR3 DNA: TGTGCCAGCAGCTTAGCCCCTCGAGGGTCACCCTACAATGAGCAGTTCTTC. Its translation: CASSLAPRGSPYNEQFF.

The V gene is TRBV19, the J gene TRBJ2-1; TRBD1 matches at 10 bases. CDR3 size: 15 residues. V gave up 6 bases and J gave up 2 bases; unmatched junction bases: 4. From germline, CDR1 is LNHDA and CDR2 SQIVND (reference sequence). CDR3 DNA sequence: TGTGCCAGTAGAGGGGACAGGGGCCCCTACAATGAGCAGTTCTTC. It encodes CASRGDRGPYNEQFF.

This clonotype was detected a few times. V gene TRBV5-1 combines with J gene TRBJ2-7, with D tentatively TRBD2 (6 bases). This CDR3 is built from 12 residues. The V end was cut by 4 bases, the J end by 5 bases, with 10 bases between. CDR1 is SGHRS and CDR2 is YFSETQ in the germline V gene. The CDR3: CASSLPGDEQYF. The CDR3 coding sequence is TGCGCCAGCAGCCTCCCGGGGGACGAGCAGTACTTC.

This chain uses TRBV4-3 with TRBJ2-1, with 9 nucleotides matching TRBD2. The CDR3 sequence is 14 residues long. The ends lost 3 bases at V and 13 bases at J; junction bases unmatched: 10. Germline V gene data show CDR1 as LGHNA and CDR2 as YSLEER. The CDR3 protein is CASSQLPGTSRQFF. In nucleotides, the CDR3 is TGCGCCAGCAGCCAGTTACCCGGGACTAGCCGTCAGTTCTTC.